The T cell receptor beta chain under discussion was sequenced for a study of blood T cell repertoires in COVID-19. This CDR3 is built from 16 residues. The ends lost 6 bases at V and 0 bases at J; junction bases unmatched: 10. Germline CDR1 LGHNA, CDR2 YSLEER. Sequencing was performed with immunoSEQ multiplex PCR; in TCRdb, only in-frame clones are kept and a portion is missing. The table has approximately 180,000 clones, about 85% seen once. The sample consisted of peripheral blood. The source is a woman older than 75 with acute or convalescent COVID-19. This chain joins TRBV4-3 and TRBJ1-1; 7 bases are a match to TRBD1. DNA for the CDR3: TGCGCCAGCAGTCCTAACCCGGGACAGCTGAACACTGAAGCTTTCTTT. Residues: CASSPNPGQLNTEAFF.